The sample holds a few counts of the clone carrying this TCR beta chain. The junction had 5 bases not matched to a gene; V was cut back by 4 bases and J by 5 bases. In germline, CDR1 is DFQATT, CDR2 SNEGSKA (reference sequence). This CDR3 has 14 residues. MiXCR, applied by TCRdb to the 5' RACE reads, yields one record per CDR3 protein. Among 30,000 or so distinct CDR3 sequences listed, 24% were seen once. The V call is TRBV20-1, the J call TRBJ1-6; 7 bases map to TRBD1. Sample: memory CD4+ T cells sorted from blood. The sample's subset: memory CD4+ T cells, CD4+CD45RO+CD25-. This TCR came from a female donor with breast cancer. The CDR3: CSAKRDSHNSPLHF. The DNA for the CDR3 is TGCAGTGCTAAGAGGGACAGCCATAATTCACCCCTCCACTTT.